This T cell receptor beta chain was sequenced in a study of T cell repertoires in cytomegalovirus infection. Germline V gene lookup returns CDR1 DFQATT and CDR2 SNEGSKA (reference sequence). The V and J ends lost 5 bases and 3 bases respectively, with 14 bases between them. CDR3 length: 15 residues. This clonotype was detected only a few times. Using its own MiXCR run on the reads, TCRdb lists one record per CDR3 protein. In the table there are 740,000 or so distinct CDR3 sequences, roughly 35% of which are singletons. This sequence was found in a human donor in good health (CMV status not recorded). Some clones in this sample may be carry-over from other donors' samples. V gene TRBV20-1 combines with J gene TRBJ1-6; possibly TRBD1 for D (6 bases). The sample comprised PBMCs. This CDR3 is CSAAGASSYNSPLHF. CDR3 DNA sequence: TGCAGTGCTGCAGGGGCCTCCAGCTATAATTCACCCCTCCACTTT.